This T cell receptor (beta chain) was captured in a study of vaccination and CD4 T cells after COVID-19 (dated by TCRdb to between 2020 and 2023). General notes on the study: SARS-CoV-2 positivity had been established in the convalescent patients by nasal swab PCR, and mild disease was recorded in about 9 of these patients and severe disease in one. Post-COVID blood samples were collected from convalescent patients a median of around 100 days after diagnosis, with a range of roughly 35 to 180 days. Each participant got two doses of either the Pfizer-BioNTech BNT162b2 vaccine (n=8) or the Moderna mRNA-1273 vaccine (n=2). In more than eight COVID-19 convalescent patients and a few infection-naive healthy vaccine recipients, researchers compared the spike-specific CD4+ TCR repertoire from before mRNA vaccination with the repertoire from after. Post-vaccine blood samples were taken a median of roughly 75 days after the second vaccine dose, with a range of roughly 13 to 250 days. The convalescent cohort included six males and four females, with two Hispanic individuals, seven Caucasians, two Asians and one multiracial person. A few convalescent patients gave samples both early after vaccination (day 14) and late after vaccination (days 161 to 241). The cultures were stimulated with overlapping spike peptide pools from SARS-CoV-2 and from the common cold coronaviruses HCoV-NL63, HCoV-OC43 and HCoV-229E. As controls, cultures received a CEFX viral epitope pool (the positive control), an HIV-1 Nef peptide pool (the negative control), or no peptide at all.

CDR1 and CDR2, looked up from the germline V gene, are SGHVS and FQNEAQ. The CDR3 goes from the cysteine to the phenylalanine over 14 residues. Of the read, only the CDR3 DNA is kept; its 42 bases are in frame from base 1. V is cut by 3 bases and J by 2 bases, and the space between the germline ends is 11 bases. Study-wide findings and limitations: The median number of SARS-CoV-2-reactive clonotypes rose from approximately 20 after infection to 38 after vaccination, but the change was not significant. Relatively few convalescent patients were included in the study, and early timepoints after natural infection were not analyzed. Of the vaccine-specific clones found in convalescent patients, nearly all (304 of 307) were mono-reactive for SARS-CoV-2 spike instead of being cross-reactive with common cold coronaviruses. Among the post-vaccine SARS-CoV-2-reactive clones in convalescent patients, a median about 86% showed up only after vaccination, which suggests vaccine-specific priming.

Receptors were amplified or captured by PCR. DNA from cultured CD4+ T cells underwent TCR sequencing with the Oncomine TCR Beta short-read assay at the Johns Hopkins FTIC core. The QIAamp micro DNA kit was used to extract genomic DNA from the cultured CD4+ T cells. Oncomine TCR Beta libraries from cultured CD4+ T cells were pooled using unique dual indexes and sequenced on an Illumina iSeq 100. Processing in the source paper ran as follows. Non-productive sequences were removed, and CDR3s not starting with C, not ending with F or W, or shorter than 7 amino acids were discarded. Antigen-specific clonotypes were identified with the MANAFEST web application by comparing peptide-stimulated wells with reference and other culture wells. An FDR below 0.05, an odds ratio above 5, and a productive frequency above 0.1% in at least two of three replicate wells were required for clones to be considered positive. A clonotype counted as cross-reactive if it showed significant expansion both in the SARS-CoV-2 spike wells and in at least one common cold coronavirus spike condition. Levenshtein distances (stringdist) and unrooted phylogenetic trees (ape) in R version 3.6.1 were used to assess CDR3 homology. The public reads were reanalyzed by TCRdb: fastp trimming at Q25, MiXCR alignment, in-frame beta chains only. Each record represents a unique CDR3 protein, reported with the most common genes and DNA among its rows. These V and J calls are TCRdb output, not the study's own analysis. The sample table lists 22,000 or so distinct CDR3 sequences, 32% of them with a count of one. Over 9.5% of the sample belongs to the ten largest clones.

About this clonotype: Its recognized antigen is unknown. No much larger clone exists at a distance of one base, and base qualities are not known.

This specimen's time point label, interpreted: late sampling 161 to 241 days after vaccination in three convalescent patients. The treatment or condition label of this sample denotes: approximately 11-day PBMC culture with coronavirus spike peptide pools or control peptides (ViraFEST assay). The ViraFEST assay was used in the study, in which antigen-specific T cells were expanded with peptide pools and expanded clonotypes were subsequently identified by TCR sequencing. The positive SARS-CoV-2 PCR tests of the convalescent patients were dated from March to December 2020, before the Alpha, Beta and Delta variants emerged in the United States. Each well held approximately 2 million PBMCs cultured in IMDM containing roughly 5% human AB serum and approximately 9.1 IU/ml IL-2, with about 10 ug/ml peptide pools added. On days 3 and 7, half of the culture medium was replaced with fresh IL-2-containing medium. Once the cells had been in culture for roughly 10 days, the EasySep CD4+ T cell isolation kit was used to isolate CD4+ T cells by negative selection. Ficoll-Paque Plus gradient centrifugation was used to isolate PBMCs from whole blood, and the isolated PBMCs were then either used fresh or cryopreserved at -140C. Culture conditions were generally each tested in triplicate wells.

The sequence was collected from a human donor who had recovered from COVID-19. The sequencing used CD4+ T cells from blood, cultured in vitro, collected about 7 months after SARS-CoV-2 vaccination. The chain couples TRBV7-8 to TRBJ2-7, with no reliable assignment of the D segment. The CDR3 reads as follows: CASSFFQAPYEQYF. The DNA is TGTGCCAGCAGCTTTTTCCAGGCCCCCTACGAGCAGTACTTC.